The present entry profiles one T cell receptor beta chain with its context. V lost 5 bases to trimming and J lost 2 bases; unmatched junction nucleotides: 3. The length of the CDR3 is 15 residues. Germline loops: CDR1 SGHTA, CDR2 FQGNSA. The data were obtained in a study of T cell changes during pregnancy in multiple sclerosis. Data came from immunoSEQ multiplex PCR; TCRdb stores just in-frame clones and leaves some out. The sample has about 100,000 clones, 91% seen once. Sequenced here: peripheral blood, sampled after pregnancy. The rearrangement joins TRBV7-2 to TRBJ2-5; TRBD2 aligns across 12 bases. This receptor was identified in a female donor with multiple sclerosis, enrolled in a pregnancy study. The CDR3 DNA reads TGTGCCAGCAGCAGGGGGACTAGCGGGCAAGAGACCCAGTACTTC. Translation: CASSRGTSGQETQYF.